This T cell receptor (beta chain) was captured by sequencing in a study of T cells expressing NK-cell markers. Study at large: Source material for TCR beta repertoires consisted of sorted CD3+CD56+NKG2C+, CD3+CD56+NKG2C- and CD3+CD56-NKG2C+ T cells. Study-wide findings and caveats: These clonotypes additionally ranked first within the CD3+CD56-NKG2C+ fraction of four donors.

UMI-tagged 5'RACE template switching yielded the TCR beta cDNA. After re-calling the 5' RACE reads, TCRdb lists one entry per CDR3 protein, DNA absent. This repertoire includes about 390,000 distinct CDR3 sequences. This CDR3 has 18 residues. Germline V CDR1 and CDR2: SGHNT, YENEEA. A word on this clonotype: Antigen: not known.

The chain has TRBV11-3 and TRBJ2-1; lacking DNA, the TRBD2 call made by TCRdb goes unchecked. The sequence was collected from a woman in her forties or fifties in good health. The specimen sequenced was blood T cells: a sorted CD56 or NKG2C T cell subset, CD4+ or CD8+ T cells, or bulk PBMC T cells (not recorded which). The CDR3 spells CASSLGGHLAGGPSEQFF.